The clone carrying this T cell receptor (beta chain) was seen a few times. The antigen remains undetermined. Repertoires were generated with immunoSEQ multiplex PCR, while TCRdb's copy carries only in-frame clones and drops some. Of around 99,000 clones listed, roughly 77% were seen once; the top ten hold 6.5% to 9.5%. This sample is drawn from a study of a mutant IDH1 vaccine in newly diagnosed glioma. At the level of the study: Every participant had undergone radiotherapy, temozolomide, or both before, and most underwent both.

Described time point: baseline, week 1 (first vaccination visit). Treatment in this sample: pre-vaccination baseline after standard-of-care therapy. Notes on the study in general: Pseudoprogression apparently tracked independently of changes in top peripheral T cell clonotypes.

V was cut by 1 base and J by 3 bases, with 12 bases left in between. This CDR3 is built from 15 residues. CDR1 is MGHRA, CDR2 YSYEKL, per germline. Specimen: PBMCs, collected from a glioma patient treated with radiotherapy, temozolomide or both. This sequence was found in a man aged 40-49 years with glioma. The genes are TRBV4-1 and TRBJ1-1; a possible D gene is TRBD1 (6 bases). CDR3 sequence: CASSQGGNRDTEAFF. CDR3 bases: TGCGCCAGCAGCCAAGGGGGGAACAGGGACACTGAAGCTTTCTTT.